These 8 T cell receptor beta chains were all obtained from the same sample, sequenced in a study of regulatory T cells in long-lasting Graves disease. The authors built TCR beta libraries using iRepertoire HTBI primers and Arm-PCR of CDR3 regions. TCRdb re-called the multiplex PCR reads through MiXCR, storing one row per CDR3 protein. The data show more than 300,000 distinct CDR3 sequences, roughly 25% seen once. This sample's time point: persistent/refractory GD, antithyroid drugs over 5 years with positive TRAb. TCR sequences were obtained from RNA taken from PBMCs. The sample in question was peripheral blood mononuclear cells (PBMCs), obtained when the disease was refractory, from a patient treated with antithyroid drugs. These receptors were collected from a woman aged 40 to 50 with Graves disease.

This chain uses TRBV2 with TRBJ2-1; D remains ambiguous. Germline CDR1 reads SNHLY; CDR2 reads FYNNEI. This CDR3 has 12 amino acids. The V and J ends lost 3 bases and 3 bases respectively, with 3 bases between them. The CDR3 DNA is TGTGCCAGCAGTGATTACTACAATGAGCAGTTCTTC. Protein product: CASSDYYNEQFF.

This clonotype has at least ten counts. The chain is built from TRBV28 and TRBJ2-5; D tentatively reads TRBD1 or TRBD2 (5 bases each). V gave up 4 bases and J gave up 1 base, with 7 bases separating them. In germline, CDR1 is MDHEN, CDR2 SYDVKM. This CDR3 spans 13 amino acids. The CDR3 loop is CASSWDGQETQYF. CDR3 coding DNA: TGTGCCAGCAGTTGGGACGGCCAAGAGACCCAGTACTTC.

For this clonotype: A much more abundant neighbour one base away suggests this may be a read error. The gene calls are TRBV28 and TRBJ1-4; 7 nucleotides match TRBD1. The J call is doubtful: the DNA matches TRBJ1-6 better. Germline V gene data show CDR1 as MDHEN and CDR2 as SYDVKM. The CDR3 extends over 16 amino acids. In DNA form, the CDR3 reads TGTGCCAGCAGTCAAATGGGACAGCCTTATAATTCACCCCTCCACTTT. Translated, it gives CASSQMGQPYNSPLHF.

In its sample, this clonotype was seen a few times. The chain has TRBV6-2 or TRBV6-3 and TRBJ1-2; possibly TRBD1 for D (6 bases). The CDR3 is made up of 14 amino acids. Germline V gives CDR1 MNHEY, CDR2 SVGEGT. Trimming removed 2 bases from V and 7 bases from J, with 14 bases in between. The CDR3 is CASSYDGGAGGYTF. CDR3 in DNA: TGTGCCAGCAGTTACGATGGGGGCGCGGGTGGCTACACCTTC.

In this sample, this clonotype turned up once. The genes are TRBV6-2 or TRBV6-3 and TRBJ2-2; possible D gene TRBD2, 6 bases. This CDR3 contains 15 residues. CDR1 is MNHEY, CDR2 SVGEGT, per germline. Trimming stripped 6 bases from V and 2 bases from J, with 13 bases between. CDR3 amino acids: CASRPGVSNTGELFF. In DNA, the CDR3 is TGTGCCAGCAGACCGGGAGTTTCTAACACCGGGGAGCTGTTTTTT.

As to this clonotype: This may come from a read error, since a much larger clone is one base off. The rearrangement uses TRBV12-3 or TRBV12-4 and TRBJ1-2; 8 bases line up with TRBD1. CDR3 length equals 15 residues. CDR3 amino acids: CAGSTRQGLSDGYTF. The DNA for the CDR3 is TGTGCCGGCAGTACCCGACAGGGGCTGTCTGATGGCTACACCTTC.

Only one count was recorded for this clonotype. The V and J genes are TRBV5-1 and TRBJ2-5, with D perhaps assigned TRBD1 or TRBD2 (5 bases each). The CDR3 has 14 residues. CDR1 SGHRS and CDR2 YFSETQ come from the germline V gene. The germline V and J ends were trimmed by 3 bases and 5 bases, with 14 bases remaining between them. The CDR3: CASSSRGERETQYF. CDR3 bases: TGCGCCAGCAGCTCGCGAGGGGAGAGGGAGACCCAGTACTTC. Full variable domain (missing parts from reference TRBV5-1 and TRBJ2-5): KAGVTQTPRYLIKTRGQQVTLSCSPISGHRSVSWYQQTPGQGLQFLFEYFSETQRNKGNFPGRFSGRQFSNSRSEMNVSTLELGDSALYLCASSSRGERETQYFGPGTRLLVL.

This clonotype was counted at least ten times. This chain connects TRBV11-2 to TRBJ2-5; D is ambiguous. Germline V CDR1 and CDR2: SGHAT, FQNNGV. Deletions cut 8 bases from V and 2 bases from J, with 12 bases between. The CDR3 extends over 13 amino acids. CDR3: CASRKGSQETQYF. As DNA, the CDR3 is TGTGCCAGCCGGAAGGGATCTCAAGAGACCCAGTACTTC.